These 22 T cell receptor beta chains came from one sample sequenced in a study of monozygotic twins with inflammatory bowel disease. TCRdb re-called the 5' RACE reads and shows each CDR3 protein once, DNA omitted. This repertoire comprises just over 300,000 distinct CDR3 sequences; its ten largest clones make up less than 6.5%. Sequenced sample: blood. The receptors here all came from a human donor with ulcerative colitis or Crohn's disease, or a healthy co-twin of an affected twin (not recorded which).

The chain couples TRBV7-3 to TRBJ2-3; TCRdb calls TRBD1, which cannot be checked without DNA. Germline CDR1 reads SGHTA; CDR2 reads FQGTGA. The CDR3 sequence is 12 residues long. CDR3 residues: CASGVGGSTQYF.

This chain joins TRBV12-3 or TRBV12-4 and TRBJ2-7; TCRdb returns TRBD1, unconfirmable since there is no DNA. This CDR3 is built from 20 residues. The CDR3 sequence is CASSFLLGGIPIADSYEQYF.

The chain combines TRBV6-5 with TRBJ1-2; TCRdb picks TRBD1, but there is no DNA to check that call. The CDR3 is made up of 16 amino acids. The germline V gene encodes CDR1 MNHEY and CDR2 SVGAGI. CDR3 amino acids: CASSYSMWGEDYGYTF.

J is TRBJ2-1 and V is TRBV6-1; TCRdb's D gene call, TRBD2, goes unchecked for lack of DNA. Germline V gene lookup returns CDR1 MNHNS and CDR2 SASEGT. The CDR3 consists of 16 residues. CDR3 sequence: CASSPRGLSTYNEQFF.

This sequence joins TRBV25-1 and TRBJ1-4. This CDR3 is 13 amino acids long. CDR1 and CDR2 (germline): MGHDK, SYGVNS. The CDR3 sequence is CASRGSTNEKLFF.

V gene TRBV6-5 combines with J gene TRBJ2-1; TCRdb calls TRBD2, which cannot be checked without DNA. The length of the CDR3 is 14 residues. Germline V gene data show CDR1 as MNHEY and CDR2 as SVGAGI. The CDR3 sequence is CASSVLAGDNEQFF.

The CDR3 loop reads CASSQGLADDLSNEQFF. The chain is built from TRBV7-6 and TRBJ2-1; the D gene TCRdb calls, TRBD2, cannot be checked with no DNA. The CDR3 has 17 residues. CDR1 is SGHVS and CDR2 is FNYEAQ in the germline V gene.

The rearrangement uses TRBV7-2 and TRBJ2-4; without DNA, the TCRdb call of TRBD2 cannot be checked. CDR1 is SGHTA and CDR2 is FQGNSA in the germline V gene. This CDR3 is 15 amino acids long. CDR3 loop: CASSFRTSGQNIQYF.

V is TRBV20-1 and J is TRBJ2-1; TCRdb gives TRBD2 as the D gene, but with no DNA this cannot be confirmed. The CDR3 contains 18 residues. Germline CDR1 and CDR2: DFQATT and SNEGSKA (reference sequence). The CDR3 reads CSARDPLRSRSQNNEQFF.

The chain links TRBV7-2 to TRBJ2-7; checking the TCRdb D call of TRBD2 is not possible without DNA. The CDR3 is 14 amino acids. Germline lookup yields CDR1 SGHTA and CDR2 FQGNSA. The CDR3 sequence is CASSLMGVSYEQYF.

The rearrangement links TRBV7-2 to TRBJ1-5. Germline assignment: CDR1 SGHTA and CDR2 FQGNSA. The CDR3 is 14 residues long. CDR3 loop: CASSPNLGNQPQHF.

V gene TRBV7-2 combines with J gene TRBJ2-2. In germline, CDR1 is SGHTA, CDR2 FQGNSA. This CDR3 contains 15 residues. The CDR3 spells CASSPGRIAGGELFF.

The J gene is TRBJ2-5, the V gene TRBV7-2; the TCRdb D gene call, TRBD1, has no DNA to confirm it. Germline CDR1 SGHTA, CDR2 FQGNSA. The CDR3 has 13 residues. CDR3 residues: CASSLFGGETQYF.

This chain joins TRBV19 and TRBJ1-5. The CDR3 length is 12 residues. CDR1 is LNHDA and CDR2 is SQIVND in the germline V gene (reference sequence). CDR3 amino acids: CASSVGLAPQHF.

The J gene is TRBJ2-2, the V gene TRBV12-3 or TRBV12-4; TCRdb's D gene call, TRBD1, goes unchecked for lack of DNA. This CDR3 spans 16 amino acids. The CDR3 is CASSFWQTGATGELFF.

This chain connects TRBV3-1 to TRBJ2-7. This CDR3 region has 13 residues. The germline gives CDR1 LGHDT, CDR2 YNNKEL (reference sequence). CDR3 residues: CASSPRGDYEQYF.

The chain couples TRBV12-3 or TRBV12-4 to TRBJ2-5; the D call from TCRdb, TRBD2, cannot be confirmed without DNA. The CDR3 sequence is 13 residues long. CDR3: CASSFEGPKTQYF.

The chain carries TRBV20-1 and TRBJ2-6; TCRdb picks TRBD2, but there is no DNA to check that call. The CDR3 extends over 14 amino acids. CDR1 and CDR2 (germline): DFQATT, SNEGSKA (reference sequence). CDR3 region: CSARREAGANVLTF.

This sequence joins TRBV5-1 and TRBJ2-1; TCRdb selects TRBD1, and the lack of DNA leaves this call unchecked. Germline-derived CDR1 and CDR2 are SGHRS and YFSETQ. The CDR3 is 15 amino acids. The CDR3 spells CASSVLGEGVNEQFF. Together with reference TRBV5-1 and TRBJ2-1, the CDR3 gives the full variable domain: KAGVTQTPRYLIKTRGQQVTLSCSPISGHRSVSWYQQTPGQGLQFLFEYFSETQRNKGNFPGRFSGRQFSNSRSEMNVSTLELGDSALYLCASSVLGEGVNEQFFGPGTRLTVL.

V and J are TRBV5-1 and TRBJ2-1; TCRdb's D gene call, TRBD1, goes unchecked for lack of DNA. The germline gives CDR1 SGHRS, CDR2 YFSETQ. CDR3 size: 16 residues. The CDR3 protein is CASSLAGTGGYNEQFF.

The V gene is TRBV6-2 or TRBV6-3, the J gene TRBJ2-7. The length of the CDR3 is 12 residues. Germline V gene lookup returns CDR1 MNHEY and CDR2 SVGEGT. This CDR3 is CASGRGPYEQYF.

The rearrangement uses TRBV15 and TRBJ1-6. Germline V gene sequence: CDR1 LNHNV, CDR2 YYDKDF (reference sequence). This CDR3 contains 14 residues. The CDR3 sequence: CATSRNGWDSPLHF.